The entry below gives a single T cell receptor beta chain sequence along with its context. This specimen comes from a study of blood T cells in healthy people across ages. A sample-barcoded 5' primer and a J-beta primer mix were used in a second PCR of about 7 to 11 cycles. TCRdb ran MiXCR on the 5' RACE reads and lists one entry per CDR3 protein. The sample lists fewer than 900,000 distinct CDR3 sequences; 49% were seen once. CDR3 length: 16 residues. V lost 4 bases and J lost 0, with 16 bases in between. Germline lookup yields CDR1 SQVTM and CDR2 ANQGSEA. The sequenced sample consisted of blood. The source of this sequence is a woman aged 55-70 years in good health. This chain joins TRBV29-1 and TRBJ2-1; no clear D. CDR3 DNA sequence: TGCAGCGTTGGTGGCGGTCTTGTAAGCTCCTACAATGAGCAGTTCTTC. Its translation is CSVGGGLVSSYNEQFF.